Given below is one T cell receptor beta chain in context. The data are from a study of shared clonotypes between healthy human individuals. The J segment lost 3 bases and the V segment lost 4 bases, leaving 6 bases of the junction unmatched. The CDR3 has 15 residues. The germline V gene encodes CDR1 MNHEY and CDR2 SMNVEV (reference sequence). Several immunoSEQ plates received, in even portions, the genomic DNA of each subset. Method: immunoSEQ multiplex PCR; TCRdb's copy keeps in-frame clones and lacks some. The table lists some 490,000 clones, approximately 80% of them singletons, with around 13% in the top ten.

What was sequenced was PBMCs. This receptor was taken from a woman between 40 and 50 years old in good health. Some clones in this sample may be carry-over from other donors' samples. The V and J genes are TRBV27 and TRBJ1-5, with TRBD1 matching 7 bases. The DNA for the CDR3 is TGTGCCAGCAGTTCGACAGGGCAACCCAATCAGCCCCAGCATTTT. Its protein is CASSSTGQPNQPQHF.